Each of the 21 T cell receptor beta chains below was sequenced from the same sample in a study of T-cell reconstitution after alpha-beta-depleted transplantation in children. Unique molecular identifiers were built into the TCRbeta library. TCRdb ran MiXCR on the PCR reads and lists one entry per CDR3 protein. The data hold around 370,000 distinct CDR3 sequences, with approximately 10% observed a single time. The source material was PBMCs from the stem cell graft donor, sampled from the stem cell graft. All receptors come from a human donor who donated a stem cell graft to a child with acute lymphoblastic leukemia.

There are a few counts of this clonotype. The rearrangement links TRBV4-1 to TRBJ1-1; a possible D gene is TRBD1 (5 bases). The CDR3 is 15 residues long. Trimming cost V 0 bases and J 4 bases, with 12 bases left between them. CDR1 and CDR2 from the germline V gene are MGHRA and YSYEKL. The DNA of the CDR3 is TGCGCCAGCAGCCAAGAGAAGGGGTCGGGCACTGAAGCTTTCTTT. Translating it yields CASSQEKGSGTEAFF.

This clonotype has a handful of counts. J is TRBJ2-2 and V is TRBV6-4; 8 nucleotides line up with TRBD2. The CDR3 has 14 residues. V was pared by 5 bases and J by 5 bases, with 4 bases of the junction left unmatched. Per germline, CDR1 MRHNA and CDR2 SNTAGT. CDR3 nucleotides: TGTGCCAGCAGTACGGGACTAGAGACCGGGGAGCTGTTTTTT. It is translated as CASSTGLETGELFF.

V is TRBV20-1 and J is TRBJ1-2, with unresolved D. Germline-derived CDR1 and CDR2 are DFQATT and SNEGSKA (reference sequence). CDR3 length: 16 amino acids. Trimming stripped 0 bases from V and 3 bases from J, with 17 bases between. The CDR3 here is CSARDPYGLDYYGYTF. Here the CDR3 DNA reads TGCAGTGCTAGAGATCCTTACGGTCTTGATTACTATGGCTACACCTTC.

This clonotype was found a few times. This chain connects TRBV12-3 or TRBV12-4 to TRBJ2-2; perhaps TRBD1 as D (6 bases). V was cut by 5 bases and J by 4 bases, with 14 bases left in between. The CDR3 has 15 amino acids. CDR3 protein: CASSASGDPTGELFF. The CDR3 DNA is TGTGCCAGCAGTGCATCAGGGGACCCCACCGGGGAGCTGTTTTTT.

This clonotype appeared a few times. This sequence joins TRBV12-3 or TRBV12-4 and TRBJ2-2, with 9 positions matching TRBD2. With 3 bases clipped from V and 5 bases from J, the junction kept 7 bases outside the gene matches. CDR3 length equals 16 residues. CDR3 in amino acids: CASSFRLLAGTGELFF. The CDR3, as DNA: TGTGCCAGCAGTTTTAGGCTCCTAGCGGGAACCGGGGAGCTGTTTTTT.

This clonotype was recorded a few times. This sequence joins TRBV6-1 and TRBJ2-3; no clear D. This CDR3 contains 15 residues. V was cut by 3 bases and J by 3 bases, with 13 bases left in between. CDR1 is MNHNS, CDR2 SASEGT, per germline. The CDR3 loop is CASSDGVVWTDTQYF. The CDR3 nucleotides are TGTGCCAGCAGTGATGGGGTAGTTTGGACAGATACGCAGTATTTT.

This clonotype was counted a few times. A read error may account for a junction end that differs from germline. The chain employs TRBV7-7 and TRBJ2-5; possibly TRBD1 or TRBD2 for D (5 bases each). The CDR3 has 12 residues. Germline values: CDR1 SSHAT, CDR2 FNYEAQ (reference sequence). CDR3: CASSLNGGTQYF. CDR3 coding DNA: TGTGCTAGCAGCTTAAATGGGGGGACCCAGTACTTC.

The chain carries TRBV7-2 and TRBJ1-5, with TRBD1 as a possible D gene (6 bases). Germline CDR1 SGHTA, CDR2 FQGNSA. With 2 bases removed from V and 1 base from J, the gap between germline ends came to 9 bases. This CDR3 contains 15 residues. In DNA form, the CDR3 reads TGTGCCAGCAGCTTACGCGGACAGAGCAATCAGCCCCAGCATTTT. Translation: CASSLRGQSNQPQHF.

Many counts were recorded for this clonotype. The chain joins TRBV5-1 to TRBJ2-7; 8 bases are a match to TRBD1. Germline V CDR1 and CDR2: SGHRS, YFSETQ. The CDR3 is 14 amino acids. Unmatched junction bases numbered 9, after V lost 5 bases and J lost 5 bases. The CDR3 DNA follows: TGCGCCAGCAGGCCGGACAGGGAATCCCACGAGCAGTACTTC. It yields the protein CASRPDRESHEQYF.

The V gene is TRBV29-1, the J gene TRBJ2-3, with unresolved D. The CDR3 consists of 12 residues. Germline V gene data show CDR1 as SQVTM and CDR2 as ANQGSEA. Trimming took off 0 bases at V and 6 bases at J, with 7 bases between the two ends. This CDR3 is CSVEEGWDTQYF. CDR3 coding DNA: TGCAGCGTTGAAGAAGGATGGGATACGCAGTATTTT.

CDR3 nucleotides: TGTGCCAGCAGTTGGCGGCATTTT. Amino acid sequence: CASSWRHF. The V call is TRBV12-3 or TRBV12-4, the J call TRBJ1-5; D remains ambiguous. This CDR3 is built from 8 residues. The V and J ends lost 4 bases and 15 bases respectively, with 4 bases between them.

This clonotype has a handful of counts. In DNA, the CDR3 is TGCGCCAGTAAGTCCCGATGGGGAGACTACAATGAGCAGTTCTTC. Protein: CASKSRWGDYNEQFF. The rearrangement links TRBV5-1 to TRBJ2-1; possible D gene TRBD2, 5 bases. Germline V gene data show CDR1 as SGHRS and CDR2 as YFSETQ. V dropped 8 bases and J dropped 3 bases, with 18 bases sitting between them. The CDR3 covers 15 residues.

V gene TRBV7-2 combines with J gene TRBJ2-3; D unclear. The germline gives CDR1 SGHTA, CDR2 FQGNSA. The CDR3 contains 15 residues. V lost 2 bases and J lost 4, with 13 bases in between. CDR3 protein: CASSLHTTTPDTQYF. The CDR3 DNA follows: TGTGCCAGCAGCTTACATACTACTACCCCAGATACGCAGTATTTT. Variable domain in full (rest from reference TRBV7-2 and TRBJ2-3): GAGVSQSPSNKVTEKGKDVELRCDPISGHTALYWYRQSLGQGLEFLIYFQGNSAPDKSGLPSDRFSAERTGGSVSTLTIQRTQQEDSAVYLCASSLHTTTPDTQYFGPGTRLTVL.

This clonotype has a count of ten or more. The CDR3 nucleotides read TGTGCCAGCAGTCTAGGACAGGGGCGGCAGCCCCAGCATTTT. Protein product: CASSLGQGRQPQHF. This chain connects TRBV12-3 or TRBV12-4 to TRBJ1-5; 9 bases fit TRBD1. The CDR3 covers 14 residues. V was pared by 5 bases and J by 7 bases, with 6 bases of the junction left unmatched.

This clonotype appeared many times. The chain has TRBV7-2 and TRBJ2-5, with a tentative D call TRBD2 (5 bases). The V end was cut by 3 bases, the J end by 2 bases, with 7 bases between. The CDR3 is 13 residues long. Germline V lookup: CDR1 SGHTA, CDR2 FQGNSA. The CDR3 sequence is CASSFPGQETQYF. The CDR3 DNA is TGTGCCAGCAGCTTTCCGGGACAAGAGACCCAGTACTTC.

This clonotype was counted between two and nine times. This chain links TRBV6-1 with TRBJ2-7; D perhaps matches TRBD2 (5 bases). V was cut by 6 bases and J by 7 bases, with 19 bases left in between. CDR3 length equals 14 residues. Germline V CDR1 and CDR2: MNHNS, SASEGT. CDR3 coding DNA: TGTGCCAGCAGGACGCCCGGCCCTACGGGGGAGCAGTACTTC. Translation gives CASRTPGPTGEQYF.

This clonotype turned up a few times. V usage is TRBV29-1 and J usage is TRBJ1-1; D may be TRBD1 (6 bases). Germline values: CDR1 SQVTM, CDR2 ANQGSEA. Trimming took off 3 bases at V and 4 bases at J, with 12 bases between the two ends. The CDR3 has 13 amino acids. CDR3 nucleotide sequence: TGCAGCGTTGAGTCTAGGACAGTCACTGAAGCTTTCTTT. This encodes CSVESRTVTEAFF.

In its sample, this clonotype was seen many times. The gene calls are TRBV4-1 and TRBJ2-1, with D hard to call. CDR3 length equals 13 residues. With 0 bases removed from V and 9 bases from J, the gap between germline ends came to 9 bases. Per the germline V gene, CDR1 is MGHRA and CDR2 is YSYEKL. CDR3 protein: CASSQDQVGEQFF. The CDR3 bases are TGCGCCAGCAGCCAAGATCAGGTGGGTGAGCAGTTCTTC.

This clonotype was observed many times. The gene calls are TRBV5-1 and TRBJ2-1, with a tentative D call TRBD2 (6 bases). There are 15 residues in the CDR3. Trimming shortened V by 1 base and J by 2 bases, and 10 bases separated the two germline ends. In germline, CDR1 is SGHRS, CDR2 YFSETQ. In DNA form, the CDR3 reads TGCGCCAGCAGCTTGAGGAGGGTGGCCTACAATGAGCAGTTCTTC. Its protein product is CASSLRRVAYNEQFF.

This clonotype was observed a handful of times. The V and J genes are TRBV7-2 and TRBJ2-7; TRBD2 matches at 7 bases. V gave up 6 bases and J gave up 7 bases; unmatched junction bases: 15. The CDR3 loop spans 15 amino acids. Germline values: CDR1 SGHTA, CDR2 FQGNSA. The CDR3 loop reads CASSLGTGGMGEQYF. The CDR3 nucleotides are TGTGCCAGCAGTTTGGGGACGGGGGGTATGGGGGAGCAGTACTTC.

The V call is TRBV27, the J call TRBJ2-4; the D gene is possibly TRBD1 (6 bases). CDR1 and CDR2 from the germline V gene are MNHEY and SMNVEV (reference sequence). V was clipped by 2 bases and J by 8 bases, with 13 bases between them. CDR3 length: 14 residues. The CDR3 nucleotides read TGTGCCAGCAGTTTACAGGGGATTATGGACATTCAGTACTTC. Protein sequence: CASSLQGIMDIQYF.